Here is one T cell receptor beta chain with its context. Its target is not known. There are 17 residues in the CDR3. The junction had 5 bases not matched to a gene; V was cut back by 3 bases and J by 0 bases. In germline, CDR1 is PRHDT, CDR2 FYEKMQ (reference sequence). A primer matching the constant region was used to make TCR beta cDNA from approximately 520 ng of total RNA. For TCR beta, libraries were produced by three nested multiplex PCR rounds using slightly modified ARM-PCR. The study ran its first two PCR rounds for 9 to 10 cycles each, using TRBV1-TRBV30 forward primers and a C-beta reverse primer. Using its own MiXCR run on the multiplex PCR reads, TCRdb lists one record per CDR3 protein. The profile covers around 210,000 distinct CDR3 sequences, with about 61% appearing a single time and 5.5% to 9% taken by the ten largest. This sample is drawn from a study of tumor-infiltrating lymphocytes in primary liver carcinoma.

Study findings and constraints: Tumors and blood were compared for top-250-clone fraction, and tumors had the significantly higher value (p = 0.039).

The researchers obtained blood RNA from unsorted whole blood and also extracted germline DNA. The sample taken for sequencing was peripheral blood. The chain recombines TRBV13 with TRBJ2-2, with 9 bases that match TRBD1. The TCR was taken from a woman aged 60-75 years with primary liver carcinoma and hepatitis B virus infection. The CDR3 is CASSFVWDRANTGELFF. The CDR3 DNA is TGTGCCAGCAGCTTTGTGTGGGACAGGGCGAACACCGGGGAGCTGTTTTTT.